The 21 T cell receptor beta chains presented below share a single source sample, sequenced in a study of CD8+CD57+ T cells in acquired aplastic anemia. All sequencing subjects had displayed CD8+CD57+ cell expansion on flow cytometry. The template for TCR beta VDJ and CDR3 sequence profiling was genomic DNA. TCRdb used MiXCR to reprocess the reads, holding one entry per CDR3 protein. The table includes 150,000 to 200,000 distinct CDR3 sequences, less than 50% detected once. Source material: sorted CD4+, CD8+, or CD8+CD57+ T cells (not recorded which) from PBMCs. All receptors derive from a human donor with aplastic anemia.

Notes on this clonotype: Given a much more abundant clone one base away, this may be a read error. The V gene is TRBV15, the J gene TRBJ1-2, with 7 bases identical to TRBD1. Germline values: CDR1 LNHNV, CDR2 YYDKDF (reference sequence). The length of the CDR3 is 14 residues. The CDR3 is CASSLGQTVYGYTF. The CDR3 region has the DNA TGTGCCAGCAGCTTGGGACAGACCGTCTATGGCTACACCTTC.

This clonotype was observed a few times. The chain is built from TRBV24-1 and TRBJ2-1, with TRBD1 matching 8 bases. CDR1 and CDR2 (germline): KGHDR, SFDVKD. Trimming at V came to 9 bases and at J to 8 bases, leaving 5 bases not matched to a gene. There are 12 residues in the CDR3. The CDR3 nucleotides are TGTGCCACCGGACAGGGACCGGATGAGCAGTTCTTC. It specifies CATGQGPDEQFF.

This clonotype was observed many times. The J gene is TRBJ2-5, the V gene TRBV5-5, with a tentative D call TRBD2 (6 bases). This CDR3 region has 15 residues. The V and J ends lost 2 bases and 1 base respectively, with 12 bases between them. CDR1 is SGHKS, CDR2 YYEKEE, per germline (reference sequence). CDR3 sequence reads: CASSLMGGPQETQYF. CDR3 bases: TGTGCCAGCAGCTTAATGGGGGGACCCCAAGAGACCCAGTACTTC.

This clonotype was seen at least ten times. Written as DNA, the CDR3 is TGTGCCACCAGCAGAGATGGCCCGGGTTCCTATGGCTACACCTTC. Protein sequence: CATSRDGPGSYGYTF. V is TRBV15 and J is TRBJ1-2; D uncertain. The V gene lost 0 bases and the J gene lost 4 bases, with 12 bases spanning the gap. The CDR3 has 15 residues. CDR1 and CDR2 (germline): LNHNV, YYDKDF (reference sequence).

The V and J genes are TRBV7-3 and TRBJ2-1; D is uncertain. CDR1 SGHTA and CDR2 FQGTGA come from the germline V gene. V lost 1 base to trimming and J lost 6 bases, with 10 bases between them. The CDR3 is made up of 14 amino acids. CDR3 in DNA: TGTGCCAGCAGCTTAAGGTCAAAGAGCAATGAGCAGTTCTTC. This gives the protein CASSLRSKSNEQFF.

The V call is TRBV7-6, the J call TRBJ2-7; TRBD2 agrees at 9 bases. Germline lookup yields CDR1 SGHVS and CDR2 FNYEAQ. The CDR3 has 15 residues. J lost 5 bases, V lost 2 bases, and 7 bases had no gene match. In DNA form, the CDR3 reads TGTGCCAGCAGCTTATTTGTAGCGGGAGAGGACGAGCAGTACTTC. Translated: CASSLFVAGEDEQYF.

This clonotype came up a few times. The chain uses TRBV2 and TRBJ1-2, with D tentatively TRBD1 (5 bases). Trimming took off 4 bases at V and 0 bases at J, with 21 bases between the two ends. Germline V lookup: CDR1 SNHLY, CDR2 FYNNEI. CDR3 size: 18 residues. CDR3 residues: CASSGRPGRTDPNYGYTF. CDR3 nucleotides: TGTGCCAGCAGTGGAAGACCAGGGAGGACGGATCCTAACTATGGCTACACCTTC.

The V gene is TRBV19, the J gene TRBJ2-1; D gene unclear. This CDR3 is 11 amino acids long. Trimming took off 3 bases at V and 14 bases at J, with 11 bases between the two ends. Germline CDR1 and CDR2: LNHDA and SQIVND (reference sequence). The chain's CDR3 is CASSIGLAKFF. As DNA, the CDR3 is TGTGCCAGTAGTATCGGTTTAGCAAAGTTCTTC.

V usage is TRBV19 and J usage is TRBJ2-7; 12 bases map to TRBD2. The germline CDR1 and CDR2 sequences are LNHDA and SQIVND (reference sequence). The CDR3 sequence is 14 residues long. The V and J ends lost 8 bases and 5 bases, in that order; junction bases with no gene match: 7. In DNA form, the CDR3 reads TGTGCCAGTGGTGGGACTAGCGGGTTTAACGAGCAGTACTTC. Its protein product is CASGGTSGFNEQYF.

There are many counts of this clonotype. The V and J genes are TRBV7-3 and TRBJ2-3, with D perhaps TRBD2 (6 bases). V lost 3 bases to trimming and J lost 9 bases, with 10 bases between them. CDR1 is SGHTA, CDR2 FQGTGA, per germline. The CDR3 has 12 residues. DNA for the CDR3: TGTGCCAGCAGCTTTGGCGGGGAAACGCAGTATTTT. Protein product: CASSFGGETQYF.

The rearrangement links TRBV9 to TRBJ1-2; possibly TRBD1 for D (6 bases). In germline, CDR1 is SGDLS, CDR2 YYNGEE. V lost 4 bases and J 8 bases, leaving 18 bases between the germline ends. This CDR3 is built from 14 residues. The CDR3 sequence is CASSPGGGLTGYTF. CDR3 nucleotide sequence: TGTGCCAGCAGCCCCGGGGGGGGGCTCACGGGCTACACCTTC.

This clonotype was counted a single time. The chain joins TRBV18 to TRBJ1-6; tentatively, D is TRBD1 (6 bases). The CDR3 runs to 17 residues. Looked up from germline, CDR1 is KGHSH and CDR2 is LQKENI. V gave up 6 bases and J gave up 0 bases, with 15 bases separating them. The DNA of the CDR3 is TGTGCCAGCTCTCTCGACAGGTCGAGCTCCTATAATTCACCCCTCCACTTT. Its protein product is CASSLDRSSSYNSPLHF.

The V gene is TRBV10-3, the J gene TRBJ2-5; 9 nucleotides align to TRBD2. This CDR3 has 17 amino acids. Germline V CDR1 and CDR2: ENHRY, SYGVKD. V lost 4 bases, J lost 5 bases, and 14 bases stayed unmatched. CDR3: CAISGSSGGGAGETQYF. CDR3 in DNA: TGTGCCATCAGTGGCTCGTCAGGCGGGGGGGCGGGGGAGACCCAGTACTTC.

V usage is TRBV5-4 and J usage is TRBJ2-2, with D perhaps given as TRBD1 or TRBD2 (5 bases each). CDR1 and CDR2 (germline): SGHNT, YYREEE (reference sequence). This CDR3 region has 16 residues. With 2 bases removed from V and 7 bases from J, the gap between germline ends came to 18 bases. CDR3 loop: CASSLAQPGTDGELFF. CDR3 in DNA: TGTGCCAGCAGCTTAGCTCAGCCAGGGACCGACGGGGAGCTGTTTTTT.

V usage is TRBV2 and J usage is TRBJ1-1; no clear D gene. Germline CDR1 reads SNHLY; CDR2 reads FYNNEI. Deletions cut 9 bases from V and 9 bases from J, with 17 bases between. The CDR3 totals 12 residues. The CDR3 region is CASKSPHIQAFF. The CDR3 DNA follows: TGTGCCAGTAAGTCCCCCCACATCCAAGCTTTCTTT.

In its sample, this clonotype was seen many times. The rearrangement links TRBV19 to TRBJ1-4; TRBD1 might be the D (5 bases). Trimming removed 4 bases at V and 2 bases at J, with 11 bases between. The CDR3 loop spans 15 amino acids. Germline CDR1 is LNHDA and CDR2 is SQIVND (reference sequence). CDR3 residues: CASSSGGLTNEKLFF. The CDR3 DNA reads TGTGCCAGTAGTAGTGGGGGACTGACTAATGAAAAACTGTTTTTT.

The V and J genes are TRBV29-1 and TRBJ2-1, with D unresolved. Trimming pared 5 bases from V and 7 bases from J, leaving 12 bases between. This CDR3 has 12 residues. Germline CDR1 is SQVTM and CDR2 is ANQGSEA. The CDR3 coding sequence is TGCAGCGTTACAACGGACCGGAATGAGCAGTTCTTC. Its translation: CSVTTDRNEQFF.

The CDR3 reads CATSDQVQGRTEAFF. The DNA for the CDR3 is TGTGCCACCAGTGACCAAGTACAGGGAAGGACTGAAGCTTTCTTT. The chain carries TRBV24-1 and TRBJ1-1; D may be TRBD1 (6 bases). The CDR3 sequence is 15 residues long. Between the trimmed V and J ends, which lost 4 bases and 5 bases, there was a span of 16 bases. Germline values: CDR1 KGHDR, CDR2 SFDVKD.

V gene TRBV7-6 combines with J gene TRBJ2-7, with 9 nucleotides matching TRBD1. Germline V lookup: CDR1 SGHVS, CDR2 FNYEAQ. Trimming cost V 4 bases and J 6 bases; bases outside gene matches: 7. The CDR3 length is 14 residues. CDR3 nucleotides: TGTGCCAGCAGCTCGGGACAGGGCGGATTCGAGCAGTACTTC. Translated: CASSSGQGGFEQYF.

This clonotype was observed many times. The V gene is TRBV7-8, the J gene TRBJ1-4, with D maybe TRBD1 (6 bases). From germline, CDR1 is SGHVS and CDR2 FQNEAQ. Between the trimmed V and J ends, which lost 7 bases and 2 bases, there was a span of 11 bases. The CDR3 has 14 amino acids. Here the CDR3 DNA reads TGTGCCAGCACCCTAAGGGGGACTAATGAAAAACTGTTTTTT. Protein product: CASTLRGTNEKLFF.

The table lists this clonotype with a few counts. The chain employs TRBV6-1 and TRBJ2-3; TRBD1 matches 8 bases. There are 16 residues in the CDR3. Germline V gene sequence: CDR1 MNHNS, CDR2 SASEGT. The trim removed 6 bases at V and 1 base at J, leaving 9 bases unmatched. CDR3 sequence (DNA): TGTGCCAGCAGACCGGCGGGACAGGTCCGCACAGATACGCAGTATTTT. Its protein is CASRPAGQVRTDTQYF.